Listed below are T cell receptor beta chains from one sample, sequenced in a study of blood T cell repertoires in COVID-19. Profiling relied on immunoSEQ multiplex PCR, and the TCRdb table lists in-frame clones only, not all of them. The data contain around 130,000 clones, more than 75% of them seen just once; the ten biggest clones take up about 4.6%. Material: peripheral blood. The source of these receptors is a man in his sixties with COVID-19, enrolled during active disease. Each CDR3 is given without its conserved first and last residue.

v_gene: TRBV29-1
j_gene: TRBJ2-1
CDR3aa: SVAALAARNEQF

v_gene: TRBV11-2
j_gene: TRBJ2-1
CDR3aa: ASSSYLRVQF

v_gene: TRBV19
j_gene: TRBJ2-5
CDR3aa: ASGLADQETQY

v_gene: TRBV27
j_gene: TRBJ2-3
CDR3aa: ASSLGDLSDTQY

v_gene: TRBV5-4
j_gene: TRBJ1-1
CDR3aa: ASSLGLTGWNTEAF

v_gene: TRBV24-1
j_gene: TRBJ2-1
CDR3aa: ATLSDRVNHNEQF

v_gene: TRBV29-1
j_gene: TRBJ2-3
CDR3aa: SVLGHQTSSTDTQY

v_gene: TRBV18
j_gene: TRBJ1-5
CDR3aa: ASSPGTGRTNQPQH

v_gene: TRBV19
j_gene: TRBJ2-1
CDR3aa: ASSLAADNEQF

v_gene: TRBV27
j_gene: TRBJ2-1
CDR3aa: ASRSPDSYNEQF

v_gene: TRBV28
j_gene: TRBJ1-5
CDR3aa: ASSFWGQGADDQPQH

v_gene: TRBV6-5
j_gene: TRBJ1-2
CDR3aa: ASRDRALNVYGYT

v_gene: TRBV10-3
j_gene: TRBJ1-1
CDR3aa: AISSRPGEAF

v_gene: TRBV16
j_gene: TRBJ2-5
CDR3aa: ASSQSGTRGETQY

v_gene: TRBV5-4
j_gene: TRBJ2-7
CDR3aa: ASSRGTSGYEQY

v_gene: TRBV25-1
j_gene: TRBJ2-7
CDR3aa: ASSASGQGRYEQY

v_gene: TRBV30
j_gene: TRBJ2-7
CDR3aa: AWRVRGHLYEQY

v_gene: TRBV12-5
j_gene: TRBJ1-1
CDR3aa: ASGLETEEAF

v_gene: TRBV20-1
j_gene: TRBJ2-7
CDR3aa: SARQGAEQY

v_gene: TRBV6-2/TRBV6-3
j_gene: TRBJ2-7
CDR3aa: ASSYSNAASATYEQY

v_gene: TRBV4-1
j_gene: TRBJ2-1
CDR3aa: ASSQEGIAWDEQF

v_gene: TRBV5-5
j_gene: TRBJ2-5
CDR3aa: ASSFWTEYQETQY

v_gene: TRBV30
j_gene: TRBJ1-2
CDR3aa: AWSVKGDYGYT

v_gene: TRBV6-5
j_gene: TRBJ1-2
CDR3aa: ASSYSSRDNGYT

v_gene: TRBV5-4
j_gene: TRBJ1-2
CDR3aa: ASSHDSNYGYT

v_gene: TRBV4-2
j_gene: TRBJ1-4
CDR3aa: ASSQDRGFVTNEKLF

v_gene: TRBV5-6
j_gene: TRBJ1-2
CDR3aa: ASTPGGDGYT

v_gene: TRBV7-9
j_gene: TRBJ1-1
CDR3aa: ASSPGQMNTEAF